This passage covers 3 T cell receptor beta chains from one sample sequenced in a study of T-cell reconstitution after alpha-beta-depleted transplantation in children. This sample's TCRbeta library carried unique molecular identifier barcodes. From the PCR reads, TCRdb called clonotypes with MiXCR, one entry per CDR3 protein. The sample lists about 250,000 distinct CDR3 sequences; about 24% were seen once. Specimen: PBMCs, mostly from graft donor cells, collected 360 days after TCRalphabeta/CD19-depleted stem cell transplant. All receptors come from a female patient between 2 and 15 years old who had a stem cell transplant for congenital amegakaryocytic thrombocytopenia, so the T cells may come from the graft donor.

This clonotype turned up a few times. The J gene is TRBJ2-3, the V gene TRBV5-4; TRBD1 is a possible D gene (6 bases). The germline gives CDR1 SGHNT, CDR2 YYREEE (reference sequence). Trimming pared 0 bases from V and 2 bases from J, leaving 13 bases between. The CDR3 extends over 16 amino acids. CDR3 residues: CASSLASGGVTDTQYF. CDR3 coding DNA: TGTGCCAGCAGCTTGGCCTCTGGGGGCGTCACAGATACGCAGTATTTT.

This clonotype was seen a handful of times. This chain joins TRBV3-1 and TRBJ2-7; 9 bases align to TRBD2. The V gene's germline CDR1 is LGHDT and CDR2 YNNKEL (reference sequence). Losses at the gene ends were 1 base for V and 3 bases for J; bases not matched to a gene: 4. This CDR3 has 15 amino acids. The chain's CDR3 is CASSQGLAELYEQYF. CDR3 DNA sequence: TGTGCCAGCAGCCAAGGACTAGCGGAGCTCTACGAGCAGTACTTC.

V and J are TRBV5-1 and TRBJ2-7; D possibly matches TRBD1 or TRBD2 (6 bases each). Trimming took off 1 base at V and 4 bases at J, with 18 bases between the two ends. This CDR3 is built from 16 residues. The germline V gene has CDR1 SGHRS and CDR2 YFSETQ. Here the CDR3 reads CASSLTGQTRQYEQYF. The CDR3 coding sequence is TGCGCCAGCAGCTTGACCGGACAGACTAGACAGTACGAGCAGTACTTC.